Shown below are 20 T cell receptor beta chains from a single sample sequenced in a study of T cells after yellow fever vaccination. TCRdb redid the calling of the 5' RACE reads with MiXCR, one entry per CDR3 protein. The sample contains 150,000 to 200,000 distinct CDR3 sequences, 11% of which appear only once. The specimen comprised CD8+ T cells sorted from PBMCs, sampled 15 days after the yellow fever booster vaccination. The receptors derive from a man between 18 and 29 years old who received the YFV17D yellow fever vaccine.

The table lists this clonotype with a few counts. This rearrangement joins TRBV19 to TRBJ2-3, with unresolved D. The V end lost 6 bases, the J end lost 6 bases, and 13 bases lay between the germline ends. The V gene's germline CDR1 is LNHDA and CDR2 SQIVND (reference sequence). The CDR3 contains 13 residues. This CDR3 is CASRSESQDTQYF. CDR3 nucleotide sequence: TGTGCCAGTAGGTCCGAGTCCCAGGATACGCAGTATTTT.

The chain recombines TRBV6-5 with TRBJ2-5, with D tentatively TRBD2 (6 bases). This CDR3 spans 12 amino acids. V lost 5 bases to trimming and J lost 5 bases, with 9 bases between them. The germline CDR1 and CDR2 sequences are MNHEY and SVGAGI. The CDR3 region is CASSAGGETQYF. The CDR3 bases are TGTGCCAGCAGTGCCGGAGGGGAGACCCAGTACTTC.

This clonotype showed up just a few times. V usage is TRBV2 and J usage is TRBJ2-5; 7 bases map to TRBD2. Germline-derived CDR1 and CDR2 are SNHLY and FYNNEI. CDR3 length equals 14 residues. Trimming cost V 8 bases and J 2 bases; bases outside gene matches: 8. CDR3 bases: TGTGCCAGCGGGATGAGCGGGGAACAAGAGACCCAGTACTTC. Its protein is CASGMSGEQETQYF.

This clonotype came up a few times. The chain has TRBV7-6 and TRBJ2-7; 8 bases map to TRBD1. Losses at the gene ends were 4 bases for V and 6 bases for J; bases not matched to a gene: 8. Germline CDR1 is SGHVS and CDR2 is FNYEAQ. The CDR3 is 14 amino acids. The CDR3 region is CASSWGQDSPEQYF. As DNA, the CDR3 is TGTGCCAGCAGCTGGGGACAGGACTCCCCCGAGCAGTACTTC.

This clonotype was picked up a small number of times. The V and J genes are TRBV20-1 and TRBJ2-3; 7 nucleotides line up with TRBD2. CDR1 and CDR2 from the germline V gene are DFQATT and SNEGSKA (reference sequence). V was clipped by 3 bases and J by 2 bases; unmatched bases: 11. This CDR3 comprises 16 residues. CDR3 DNA sequence: TGCAGTGCTAGGGGTCTCGGCGGGGGATTCACAGATACGCAGTATTTT. It encodes CSARGLGGGFTDTQYF.

The V call is TRBV3-1, the J call TRBJ2-1; no reliable D call. The length of the CDR3 is 12 residues. Trimming stripped 7 bases from V and 6 bases from J, with 10 bases between. In germline, CDR1 is LGHDT, CDR2 YNNKEL (reference sequence). Written as DNA, the CDR3 is TGTGCCAGCACCCCTGGGTCCAATGAGCAGTTCTTC. It specifies CASTPGSNEQFF.

This clonotype has ten or more counts. The chain is built from TRBV4-3 and TRBJ2-1; no definite D call. This CDR3 comprises 16 residues. Trimming pared 0 bases from V and 0 bases from J, leaving 9 bases between. Germline V gene sequence: CDR1 LGHNA, CDR2 YSLEER. DNA for the CDR3: TGCGCCAGCAGCCAAGATACGTTTAGCTCCTACAATGAGCAGTTCTTC. Translated: CASSQDTFSSYNEQFF.

This clonotype was seen only a few times. The chain recombines TRBV7-9 with TRBJ2-7; D possibly corresponds to TRBD1 (6 bases). There are 13 residues in the CDR3. The germline gives CDR1 SEHNR, CDR2 FQNEAQ (reference sequence). The ends were cut back, 5 bases at V and 2 bases at J, with 10 bases in the middle. CDR3 bases: TGTGCCAGCAGCGGGGGCAGAGCCTACGAGCAGTACGTC. Encoded protein: CASSGGRAYEQYV.

V gene TRBV29-1 combines with J gene TRBJ2-2, with no clear D. Germline V gene data show CDR1 as SQVTM and CDR2 as ANQGSEA. V was trimmed by 0 bases and J by 2 bases, leaving 13 bases between them. The CDR3 spans 16 residues. CDR3 sequence reads: CSVEDGYAGNTGELFF. The CDR3 DNA sequence: TGCAGCGTTGAAGATGGGTACGCCGGTAACACCGGGGAGCTGTTTTTT.

J is TRBJ2-1 and V is TRBV12-3 or TRBV12-4, with no clear D. This CDR3 spans 14 amino acids. Trimming cost V 7 bases and J 4 bases, with 14 bases left between them. CDR3 amino acids: CASTPPCCYNEQFF. In DNA form, the CDR3 reads TGTGCCAGCACTCCCCCTTGTTGTTACAATGAGCAGTTCTTC.

The chain links TRBV7-2 to TRBJ2-1, with 7 bases lining up with TRBD2. The CDR3 is made up of 18 amino acids. After removal of 1 base from V and 7 bases from J, the junction contained 16 bases not matched to a gene. CDR1 is SGHTA and CDR2 is FQGNSA in the germline V gene. Here the CDR3 DNA reads TGTGCCAGCAGCTTAGTAGGATCCCACCGGGACTATCTAAATGAGCAGTTCTTC. Protein: CASSLVGSHRDYLNEQFF.

A few counts support this clonotype. The chain combines TRBV21-1 with TRBJ1-5. TRBV21-1 has pseudogene status. The CDR3 runs 16 residues. The CDR3 bases are TGTGCCAGCAGCAAAGGAAACTGGGTTAGCAATCAGCCCCAGCATTTT. It encodes CASSKGNWVSNQPQHF.

The rearrangement links TRBV7-9 to TRBJ2-2; maybe TRBD1 (5 bases). This CDR3 has 15 residues. V lost 4 bases, J lost 2 bases, and 11 bases lay in between. Germline V gene data show CDR1 as SEHNR and CDR2 as FQNEAQ (reference sequence). CDR3 residues: CASSSTTANTGELFF. In DNA form, the CDR3 reads TGTGCCAGCAGCTCAACGACAGCTAACACCGGGGAGCTGTTTTTT.

There are a few counts of this clonotype. The chain combines TRBV14 with TRBJ2-1, with a weak D call TRBD1 (6 bases). The germline V gene encodes CDR1 SGHDN and CDR2 FVKESK. The CDR3 has 15 amino acids. V was shortened by 1 base and J by 7 bases, with 14 bases between the two germline ends. CDR3 sequence: CASSQVLQGKNEQFF. As DNA, the CDR3 is TGTGCCAGCAGCCAAGTACTGCAGGGGAAAAATGAGCAGTTCTTC.

This clonotype was seen a handful of times. The chain has TRBV19 and TRBJ2-7, with D tentatively TRBD2 (5 bases). This CDR3 is 15 amino acids long. V lost 5 bases and J lost 3, with 17 bases in between. CDR1 is LNHDA, CDR2 SQIVND, per germline (reference sequence). The CDR3 region has the DNA TGTGCCAGTAGTTCCTCGCACGGGGTAATCTACGAGCAGTACTTC. Amino acid sequence: CASSSSHGVIYEQYF. Based on the CDR3 plus reference TRBV19 and TRBJ2-7, the full variable domain is DGGITQSPKYLFRKEGQNVTLSCEQNLNHDAMYWYRQDPGQGLRLIYYSQIVNDFQKGDIAEGYSVSREKKESFPLTVTSAQKNPTAFYLCASSSSHGVIYEQYFGPGTRLTVT.

In its sample, this clonotype was seen once. The chain employs TRBV19 and TRBJ2-1; D gene uncertain. Germline V gives CDR1 LNHDA, CDR2 SQIVND (reference sequence). Trimming removed 6 bases at V and 5 bases at J, with 8 bases between. The CDR3 is 12 residues long. The CDR3 region has the DNA TGTGCCAGTAGATTTAGTAACAATGAGCAGTTCTTC. This codes for CASRFSNNEQFF.

V usage is TRBV20-1 and J usage is TRBJ1-1, with no clear D. CDR1 is DFQATT, CDR2 SNEGSKA, per germline (reference sequence). The germline V and J ends were trimmed by 1 base and 0 bases, with 9 bases remaining between them. The CDR3 length is 14 residues. The CDR3 here is CSARGVLMNTEAFF. Here the CDR3 DNA reads TGCAGTGCTAGAGGGGTACTCATGAACACTGAAGCTTTCTTT.

This clonotype was seen a handful of times. The chain recombines TRBV27 with TRBJ1-2, with TRBD1 identical over 10 bases. The germline gives CDR1 MNHEY, CDR2 SMNVEV (reference sequence). Losses at the gene ends were 2 bases for V and 8 bases for J; bases not matched to a gene: 8. The CDR3 consists of 15 residues. The CDR3 bases are TGTGCCAGCAGTTTACAGGGACAGGGGTTGTGGGGCTACACCTTC. Translation: CASSLQGQGLWGYTF.

There are many counts of this clonotype. The J gene is TRBJ2-2, the V gene TRBV6-2 or TRBV6-3, with D hard to call. Germline CDR1 and CDR2: MNHEY and SVGEGT. Trimming left V 2 bases short and J 6 bases short, with 7 bases between. The CDR3 contains 13 residues. CDR3 loop: CASSYGVSGELFF. The DNA of the CDR3 is TGTGCCAGCAGTTACGGGGTTTCCGGGGAGCTGTTTTTT.

This clonotype was picked up many times. The chain carries TRBV29-1 and TRBJ1-1; no firm D call. Looked up from germline, CDR1 is SQVTM and CDR2 is ANQGSEA. V lost 6 bases to trimming and J lost 2 bases, with 7 bases between them. This CDR3 spans 11 amino acids. CDR3 nucleotides: TGCAGCGTCGGTAGAAACACTGAAGCTTTCTTT. Its translation: CSVGRNTEAFF.